A single sample gave rise to the 26 T cell receptor beta chains below, sequenced in a study of blood T cell repertoires in COVID-19. Data came from immunoSEQ multiplex PCR; TCRdb stores just in-frame clones and leaves some out. This sample carries just under 85,000 clones, 65% to 85% of them seen once, and the ten largest clones take over 15%. Sequencing was performed on peripheral blood. Receptors were obtained from a woman aged 60-70 years with acute or convalescent COVID-19.

The chain employs TRBV7-2 and TRBJ2-3; 10 bases agree with TRBD2. Trimming at V came to 2 bases and at J to 1 base, leaving 9 bases not matched to a gene. This CDR3 is built from 18 residues. CDR1 is SGHTA and CDR2 is FQGNSA in the germline V gene. The CDR3 is CASSLTPGSGGGTDTQYF. CDR3 DNA sequence: TGTGCCAGCAGCTTAACCCCTGGCAGCGGGGGGGGCACAGATACGCAGTATTTT.

The rearrangement uses TRBV6-6 and TRBJ1-5, with D possibly being TRBD1 (5 bases). The germline V gene encodes CDR1 MNHNY and CDR2 SVGAGI (reference sequence). The V end lost 5 bases, the J end lost 0 bases, and 17 bases lay between the germline ends. The CDR3 totals 17 residues. The CDR3 DNA sequence: TGTGCCAGCAGTCCAATTCCGACAGTTTATAGCAATCAGCCCCAGCATTTT. Protein: CASSPIPTVYSNQPQHF.

The V and J genes are TRBV25-1 and TRBJ2-5, with 13 bases lining up with TRBD2. V was pared by 3 bases and J by 5 bases, with 9 bases of the junction left unmatched. The CDR3 covers 17 residues. CDR1 and CDR2 from the germline V gene are MGHDK and SYGVNS. The CDR3 DNA reads TGTGCCAGCAGTGAGGACCTCGGGACTAGCGGGACGGAGACCCAGTACTTC. This encodes CASSEDLGTSGTETQYF.

The rearrangement uses TRBV25-1 and TRBJ1-2, with a possible D match to TRBD1 (5 bases). The CDR3 extends over 13 amino acids. Per the germline V gene, CDR1 is MGHDK and CDR2 is SYGVNS. V was cut by 6 bases and J by 8 bases, with 16 bases left in between. This CDR3 reads CASSPEGVGGYTF. CDR3 coding DNA: TGTGCCAGCAGCCCGGAAGGGGTGGGGGGCTACACCTTC.

J is TRBJ2-1 and V is TRBV15, with TRBD1 matching 11 bases. Trimming at V came to 0 bases and at J to 6 bases, leaving 4 bases not matched to a gene. Germline assignment: CDR1 LNHNV and CDR2 YYDKDF (reference sequence). The CDR3 loop spans 16 amino acids. The CDR3: CATSRDPGQGANEQFF. CDR3 coding DNA: TGTGCCACCAGCAGAGATCCCGGACAGGGGGCCAATGAGCAGTTCTTC.

The V call is TRBV6-5, the J call TRBJ1-2; no firm D call. Trimming removed 0 bases from V and 8 bases from J, with 10 bases in between. The CDR3 has 13 amino acids. Per the germline V gene, CDR1 is MNHEY and CDR2 is SVGAGI. The CDR3 reads CASSYSRERGYTF. Here the CDR3 DNA reads TGTGCCAGCAGTTACTCAAGGGAGAGGGGCTACACCTTC.

The rearrangement joins TRBV11-2 to TRBJ2-4, with 9 bases lining up with TRBD2. This CDR3 has 15 residues. Germline CDR1 is SGHAT and CDR2 is FQNNGV. Losses at the gene ends were 3 bases for V and 6 bases for J; bases not matched to a gene: 6. CDR3 region: CASSLPAGGGNIQYF. The CDR3 DNA follows: TGTGCCAGCAGCTTGCCAGCGGGGGGAGGAAACATTCAGTACTTC.

The V call is TRBV7-3, the J call TRBJ1-3; D is uncertain. This CDR3 region has 17 residues. V was shortened by 2 bases and J by 2 bases, with 16 bases between the two germline ends. Germline CDR1 and CDR2: SGHTA and FQGTGA. The CDR3 DNA reads as TGTGCCAGCAGCTTAGGCGGCGGGCCGGGTGCTGGAAACACCATATATTTT. Its translation: CASSLGGGPGAGNTIYF.

V usage is TRBV2 and J usage is TRBJ1-1; tentative D call: TRBD1 (6 bases). Germline loops: CDR1 SNHLY, CDR2 FYNNEI. Trimming removed 2 bases at V and 5 bases at J, with 12 bases between. The CDR3 spans 14 residues. CDR3 loop: CASSENGGLTEAFF. In nucleotides, the CDR3 is TGTGCCAGCAGTGAAAACGGGGGGCTGACTGAAGCTTTCTTT.

V gene TRBV5-1 combines with J gene TRBJ1-5; D not certain. Deletions cut 0 bases from V and 7 bases from J, with 17 bases between. CDR1 and CDR2 from the germline V gene are SGHRS and YFSETQ. The CDR3 spans 16 residues. CDR3 nucleotide sequence: TGCGCCAGCAGCTTGGATGCAGGCCCCTCTGGGCAGCCCCAGCATTTT. Translating gives CASSLDAGPSGQPQHF.

The chain recombines TRBV7-3 with TRBJ1-1; TRBD1 aligns across 7 bases. This CDR3 region has 16 residues. Germline V gene lookup returns CDR1 SGHTA and CDR2 FQGTGA. The V gene end was trimmed by 5 bases and the J gene end by 6 bases; junction bases not matched to a gene: 15. The CDR3 spells CASSPGFRQGKAEAFF. As DNA, the CDR3 is TGTGCCAGCAGCCCAGGGTTCCGACAGGGCAAGGCTGAAGCTTTCTTT.

The chain has TRBV19 and TRBJ2-3; the match to TRBD2 covers 7 bases. The CDR3 runs 14 residues. CDR1 LNHDA and CDR2 SQIVND come from the germline V gene (reference sequence). The J segment lost 3 bases and the V segment lost 5 bases, leaving 5 bases of the junction unmatched. This CDR3 reads CASSSAGKTDTQYF. The CDR3, as DNA: TGTGCCAGTAGTTCAGCGGGAAAAACAGATACGCAGTATTTT.

The V call is TRBV30, the J call TRBJ1-4, with D perhaps matching TRBD1 (6 bases). The CDR3 sequence is 14 residues long. CDR1 is GTSNPN and CDR2 is SVGIG in the germline V gene (reference sequence). V was shortened by 1 base and J by 7 bases, with 13 bases between the two germline ends. In DNA, the CDR3 is TGTGCCTGGAGTGACAATACAGGGAGTGAAAAACTGTTTTTT. This translates into CAWSDNTGSEKLFF.

This clone has only a few counts. The rearrangement links TRBV19 to TRBJ1-2; TRBD1 matches at 7 bases. This CDR3 comprises 13 residues. Germline values: CDR1 LNHDA, CDR2 SQIVND (reference sequence). J gave up 8 bases and V 3 bases, and 6 bases lay outside the gene matches. The CDR3: CASSIRGRSGYTF. CDR3 nucleotides: TGTGCCAGTAGTATTAGGGGGCGAAGCGGCTACACCTTC.

V and J are TRBV29-1 and TRBJ1-1; 8 bases agree with TRBD1. The CDR3 spans 14 residues. V lost 5 bases, J lost 2 bases, and 7 bases stayed unmatched. Germline values: CDR1 SQVTM, CDR2 ANQGSEA. The CDR3 reads CSVSRQGSNTEAFF. In DNA, the CDR3 is TGCAGCGTTTCTCGACAGGGGAGTAACACTGAAGCTTTCTTT.

This clone appeared a single time. The V gene is TRBV6-5, the J gene TRBJ1-6; tentatively, D is TRBD1 (6 bases). The germline V gene has CDR1 MNHEY and CDR2 SVGAGI. V gave up 4 bases and J gave up 8 bases, with 18 bases separating them. This CDR3 region has 16 residues. The chain's CDR3 is CASSFFRDIPHSPLHF. Here the CDR3 DNA reads TGTGCCAGCAGTTTTTTCCGGGACATCCCTCATTCACCCCTCCACTTT.

The chain joins TRBV6-2 or TRBV6-3 to TRBJ2-1, with TRBD1 matching 7 bases. The CDR3 runs to 15 residues. The V gene's germline CDR1 is MNHEY and CDR2 SVGEGT. Trimming removed 3 bases from V and 2 bases from J; junction bases left unmatched: 4. CDR3 coding DNA: TGTGCCAGCAGTTATCGGGACAGACCCTACAATGAGCAGTTCTTC. This sequence encodes CASSYRDRPYNEQFF.

This clone occurred once. The chain has TRBV11-3 and TRBJ2-1, with TRBD2 matching over 12 bases. Germline-derived CDR1 and CDR2 are SGHNT and YENEEA. The CDR3 consists of 17 residues. J gave up 3 bases and V 1 base, and 4 bases lay outside the gene matches. The CDR3 region is CASSLGTSGILYNEQFF. CDR3 nucleotides: TGTGCCAGCAGCTTAGGGACTAGCGGGATCCTCTACAATGAGCAGTTCTTC.

The chain has TRBV7-2 and TRBJ1-1; 7 bases fit TRBD1. Germline-derived CDR1 and CDR2 are SGHTA and FQGNSA. There are 13 residues in the CDR3. V shed 4 bases, J shed 2 bases, and the junction held 1 base outside the gene matches. CDR3 sequence: CASSWDSNTEAFF. The CDR3 nucleotides are TGTGCCAGCAGCTGGGACAGTAACACTGAAGCTTTCTTT.

J is TRBJ2-3 and V is TRBV5-4; 8 nucleotides align to TRBD2. Germline CDR1 SGHNT, CDR2 YYREEE (reference sequence). The CDR3 covers 17 residues. V gave up 4 bases and J gave up 7 bases; unmatched junction bases: 17. The CDR3 loop reads CASSLGGGGPAFYTQYF. The DNA for the CDR3 is TGTGCCAGCAGCCTCGGAGGCGGGGGGCCAGCCTTTTATACGCAGTATTTT.

In its sample, this clone ranks as medium-sized. The V gene is TRBV12-3 or TRBV12-4, the J gene TRBJ1-2; perhaps TRBD1 as D (5 bases). The CDR3 has 12 residues. The V end was cut by 5 bases, the J end by 4 bases, with 8 bases between. The DNA for the CDR3 is TGTGCCAGCAGTCCGACAGTCTATGGCTACACCTTC. Translated: CASSPTVYGYTF.

The rearrangement links TRBV6-2 or TRBV6-3 to TRBJ1-5, with TRBD1 matching 10 bases. V lost 0 bases, J lost 5 bases, and 4 bases stayed unmatched. The CDR3 length is 16 residues. Germline V CDR1 and CDR2: MNHEY, SVGEGT. The CDR3 DNA is TGTGCCAGCAGTTACTCGACAGGGGGCATGGATCAGCCCCAGCATTTT. This gives the protein CASSYSTGGMDQPQHF.

The CDR3 DNA follows: TGTGCCTGGGCCACTCTTACGGGACAGGGGTTAGGCTCCTATAATTCACCCCTCCACTTT. Protein: CAWATLTGQGLGSYNSPLHF. The V and J genes are TRBV30 and TRBJ1-6; the match to TRBD1 covers 10 bases. CDR3 size: 20 residues. The V gene's germline CDR1 is GTSNPN and CDR2 SVGIG (reference sequence). The ends lost 5 bases at V and 0 bases at J; junction bases unmatched: 16.

The chain has TRBV6-6 and TRBJ1-5; D remains ambiguous. The CDR3 is 12 residues long. Trimming shortened V by 4 bases and J by 7 bases, and 8 bases separated the two germline ends. Germline CDR1 MNHNY, CDR2 SVGAGI (reference sequence). CDR3 coding DNA: TGTGCCAGCAGTTTTGCAGAACAGCCCCAGCATTTT. Amino acids: CASSFAEQPQHF.

The chain employs TRBV7-9 and TRBJ1-1, with D uncertain. V was pared by 8 bases and J by 4 bases, with 20 bases between. CDR3 length: 15 residues. Germline assignment: CDR1 SEHNR and CDR2 FQNEAQ (reference sequence). The CDR3 nucleotides are TGTGCCAGCCAACCCCCCCGGCGGGCCGGCACTGAAGCTTTCTTT. Encoded protein: CASQPPRRAGTEAFF.

The gene calls are TRBV5-1 and TRBJ2-1, with D possibly TRBD2 on 6 matching bases. Per the germline V gene, CDR1 is SGHRS and CDR2 is YFSETQ. With 4 bases removed from V and 0 bases from J, the gap between germline ends came to 11 bases. This CDR3 has 15 residues. CDR3 sequence reads: CASSRDGGSYNEQFF. The CDR3 DNA is TGCGCCAGCAGCCGAGACGGGGGCTCCTACAATGAGCAGTTCTTC.